The entry below gives a single T cell receptor beta chain sequence along with its context. The sample originates from a study of cytomegalovirus exposure and HLA in healthy donors. Overall study context: Of the donors genotyped, a few hundred in all, around 77% fell in the Caucasian-associated ancestry cluster.

PCR amplification relied on 60 Vbeta primers (plus 13 Jbeta primers). Sequencing was performed with immunoSEQ multiplex PCR; in TCRdb, only in-frame clones are kept and a portion is missing. The repertoire holds 220,000 or so clones, with approximately 68% as singletons. J gave up 1 base and V 3 bases, and 3 bases lay outside the gene matches. This CDR3 is built from 15 residues. The germline CDR1 and CDR2 sequences are LNHDA and SQIVND (reference sequence). The specimen was PBMCs. The receptor comes from a woman between 25 and 40 years old in good health and CMV-seronegative. The V and J genes are TRBV19 and TRBJ1-1; TRBD1 agrees at 9 bases. CDR3 in DNA: TGTGCCAGTAGTATGGGACAGGGAAAGAACACTGAAGCTTTCTTT. It translates to CASSMGQGKNTEAFF.